The T cell receptor (beta chain) described here comes from a study of T cell responses to AZD1222 COVID-19 vaccine. Findings and caveats of the study: Baseline serostatus was positive in only six AZD1222 recipients. Most donors were white British, females outnumbered males, and clonal diversity was possibly underestimated.

Here immunoSEQ multiplex PCR was the method, and the copy in TCRdb shows in-frame clones only, minus some. The repertoire includes some 150,000 clones, around 90% of them detected once, and approximately 5.4% sits in the top ten. Of note for this clone: Its matching antigen is unknown.

The J segment lost 5 bases and the V segment lost 6 bases, leaving 5 bases of the junction unmatched. The CDR3 is 14 residues long. Germline CDR1 MNHEY, CDR2 SVGEGT. This sample comprised peripheral blood, obtained 28 days after the second dose of the MenACWY control vaccine. V is TRBV6-2 or TRBV6-3 and J is TRBJ1-5; 9 bases agree with TRBD1. This TCR derives from an adult who received the MenACWY meningococcal vaccine as a control. CDR3 sequence (DNA): TGTGCCAGCAGCAGACAGGGGGGTTATCAGCCCCAGCATTTT. It encodes CASSRQGGYQPQHF.